This TCR beta chain appears in the sequencing data of a study of OX40 agonist ivuxolimab in advanced cancers. Across the study: Aged 23 to 79 with a mean of roughly 63 years, they were roughly 83% male.

Regarding the study as a whole: Dose levels from 0.1 to 3.0 mg/kg saw CD4+ and CD8+ blood T cells expand clonally by week 6.

On cycle 4 day 1 and cycle 7 day 1, as well as at baseline, blood was sampled. TCRdb's table, derived via immunoSEQ multiplex PCR, lists solely in-frame clones and lacks some. The repertoire has 50,000 to 55,000 clones, about 80% of them found once; the top ten carry roughly 3.9%. V was clipped by 0 bases and J by 3 bases, with 5 bases between them. CDR3 size: 13 residues. The germline V gene encodes CDR1 LGHNA and CDR2 YNFKEQ. As for this clone: Its target is unknown.

The chain uses TRBV4-2 and TRBJ1-1, with D perhaps matching TRBD1 (5 bases). The TCR originated in an adult with an advanced solid tumor such as melanoma, head and neck, liver or kidney cancer. The sample in question was CD4+ or CD8+ T cells sorted from blood, obtained in a trial of the OX40 agonist ivuxolimab. CDR3 residues: CASSQDRDTEAFF. In nucleotides, the CDR3 is TGTGCCAGCAGCCAAGACAGGGACACTGAAGCTTTCTTT.